These 8 T cell receptor beta chains were all obtained from the same sample, sequenced in a study of shared clonotypes between healthy human individuals. Generated by immunoSEQ multiplex PCR, the TCRdb table keeps only in-frame clones and is missing some. In the table there are 2 million to 2.5 million clones, approximately 95% of which are singletons. The sample taken for sequencing was naive CD4+ T cells from PBMCs. The sample's subset: CD45RA+ positively selected. These receptor sequences come from a man between 18 and 35 years old in good health. Some clones in this sample may be carry-over from other donors' samples.

The chain employs TRBV27 and TRBJ2-5; D is uncertain. V dropped 2 bases and J dropped 7 bases, with 20 bases sitting between them. The V gene's germline CDR1 is MNHEY and CDR2 SMNVEV (reference sequence). The CDR3 sequence is 16 residues long. The chain's CDR3 is CASSLNGRGTEGTQYF. As DNA, the CDR3 is TGTGCCAGCAGTTTAAACGGCCGCGGAACCGAAGGGACCCAGTACTTC.

This rearrangement joins TRBV6-5 to TRBJ1-5, with TRBD1 matching 8 bases. The V segment lost 6 bases and the J segment 0 bases; nucleotides outside the gene matches: 4. This CDR3 is built from 15 residues. CDR1 and CDR2 (germline): MNHEY, SVGAGI. The CDR3: CASSTTGDSNQPQHF. The CDR3 DNA sequence: TGTGCCAGCAGCACGACAGGGGATAGCAATCAGCCCCAGCATTTT.

The chain carries TRBV28 and TRBJ1-1; no firm D call. V was trimmed by 5 bases and J by 0 bases, leaving 7 bases between them. Germline-derived CDR1 and CDR2 are MDHEN and SYDVKM. The CDR3 contains 13 residues. CDR3 nucleotides: TGTGCCAGCAGTGTCAACATGAACACTGAAGCTTTCTTT. This codes for CASSVNMNTEAFF.

The chain uses TRBV6-5 and TRBJ2-7, with D tentatively TRBD1 (5 bases). V was pared by 6 bases and J by 0 bases, with 9 bases between. CDR1 and CDR2 from the germline V gene are MNHEY and SVGAGI. The CDR3 spans 13 residues. The DNA of the CDR3 is TGTGCCAGCAGACAGGCAAGCTCCTACGAGCAGTACTTC. Translation gives CASRQASSYEQYF.

This chain joins TRBV6-1 and TRBJ2-3; no reliable D call. CDR1 is MNHNS, CDR2 SASEGT, per germline. V lost 11 bases and J 1 base, leaving 16 bases between the germline ends. CDR3 length equals 14 residues. The CDR3 DNA is TGTGCCGGCTCGACGGCGACCGGCACAGATACGCAGTATTTT. Its translation: CAGSTATGTDTQYF.

A remark on this clone: Distinct nucleotide sequences in the sample also encode this CDR3. The chain employs TRBV5-4 and TRBJ2-5, with 7 nucleotides matching TRBD2. This CDR3 has 15 residues. Germline trimming cut 0 bases from V and 5 bases from J; bases unmatched to any gene: 7. Germline-derived CDR1 and CDR2 are SGHNT and YYREEE (reference sequence). In DNA, the CDR3 is TGTGCCAGCAGCTTGGCGAGGCAGGGAGGGGAGACCCAGTACTTC. Protein: CASSLARQGGETQYF.

A note on this clone: The same CDR3 is also encoded by other DNA sequences in this sample. This chain joins TRBV5-1 and TRBJ1-2; no clear D. Per germline, CDR1 SGHRS and CDR2 YFSETQ. The length of the CDR3 is 12 residues. Trimming took 0 bases from V and 3 from J, leaving 3 bases between them. The CDR3: CASSLGDYGYTF. CDR3 nucleotide sequence: TGCGCCAGCAGCTTGGGGGACTATGGCTACACCTTC.

The genes are TRBV28 and TRBJ1-2, with TRBD1 matching 8 bases. The germline V gene encodes CDR1 MDHEN and CDR2 SYDVKM. There are 14 residues in the CDR3. V was pared by 5 bases and J by 8 bases, with 10 bases of the junction left unmatched. CDR3 residues: CASSHRDRQKGYTF. In DNA, the CDR3 is TGTGCCAGCAGTCATCGGGACAGGCAAAAAGGCTACACCTTC.